The 21 T cell receptor beta chains reported below all come from one sample, sequenced in a study of CD8 T cells in Susac syndrome. Reverse transcription of roughly 0.45 to 1 ug RNA was carried out with random hexamers. One entry per CDR3 protein results from TCRdb running MiXCR on the immunoSEQ multiplex PCR reads. The sample contains some 400,000 distinct CDR3 sequences, approximately 89% of which appear only once. The sequenced sample consisted of CD8+ T cells from PBMCs. The origin of the receptors is a human donor with multiple sclerosis.

This sequence joins TRBV20-1 and TRBJ2-5, with TRBD2 matching over 10 bases. The germline gives CDR1 DFQATT, CDR2 SNEGSKA (reference sequence). With V trimmed by 0 bases and J by 5 bases, 6 bases remained unmatched. This CDR3 region has 15 residues. The CDR3 reads CSARDSGLASETQYF. The CDR3 nucleotides read TGCAGTGCTAGAGATTCGGGACTAGCGTCGGAGACCCAGTACTTC.

J is TRBJ2-5 and V is TRBV5-1, with D tentatively TRBD1 (5 bases). Germline V gives CDR1 SGHRS, CDR2 YFSETQ. V was pared by 0 bases and J by 2 bases, with 17 bases between. The CDR3 contains 17 residues. The CDR3 nucleotides are TGCGCCAGCAGCTTGGCGGGTCGGCAGGGCTTACAAGAGACCCAGTACTTC. Translated, it gives CASSLAGRQGLQETQYF.

This clonotype was seen a handful of times. The chain links TRBV27 to TRBJ2-1; D is possibly TRBD1 (5 bases). From germline, CDR1 is MNHEY and CDR2 SMNVEV (reference sequence). Trimming removed 5 bases at V and 4 bases at J, with 12 bases between. This CDR3 has 14 residues. Here the CDR3 DNA reads TGTGCCAGCAGTGTCTCCCAGGGTTACAATGAGCAGTTCTTC. Its protein product is CASSVSQGYNEQFF.

The rearrangement joins TRBV7-3 to TRBJ2-1; 8 nucleotides match TRBD2. Looked up from germline, CDR1 is SGHTA and CDR2 is FQGTGA. The CDR3 runs 15 residues. Losses at the gene ends were 1 base for V and 5 bases for J; bases not matched to a gene: 4. Written as DNA, the CDR3 is TGTGCCAGCAGCTTAATACTAGCGGTGAACAATGAGCAGTTCTTC. As protein: CASSLILAVNNEQFF. The full variable domain, with the rest looked up from reference TRBV7-3 and TRBJ2-1, is GAGVSQTPSNKVTEKGKYVELRCDPISGHTALYWYRQSLGQGPEFLIYFQGTGAADDSGLPNDRFFAVRPEGSVSTLKIQRTERGDSAVYLCASSLILAVNNEQFFGPGTRLTVL.

This clonotype occurred a few times. V usage is TRBV5-1 and J usage is TRBJ2-7, with 11 bases that match TRBD2. V lost 0 bases to trimming and J lost 4 bases; unmatched junction nucleotides: 6. This CDR3 region has 16 residues. CDR1 SGHRS and CDR2 YFSETQ come from the germline V gene. The CDR3 sequence: CASSLGLAGGVYEQYF. The CDR3 nucleotides read TGCGCCAGCAGCTTGGGGCTAGCGGGAGGAGTATACGAGCAGTACTTC.

In its sample, this clonotype was seen once. The genes are TRBV29-1 and TRBJ2-1; D not certain. CDR3 size: 14 residues. Germline CDR1 is SQVTM and CDR2 is ANQGSEA. The V and J ends lost 6 bases and 0 bases respectively, with 12 bases between them. The CDR3 protein is CSVKDNYSYNEQFF. For the CDR3, the DNA is TGCAGCGTAAAAGACAATTACTCCTACAATGAGCAGTTCTTC.

J is TRBJ2-7 and V is TRBV30, with D possibly being TRBD1 or TRBD2 (6 bases each). V dropped 0 bases and J dropped 7 bases, with 13 bases sitting between them. In germline, CDR1 is GTSNPN, CDR2 SVGIG (reference sequence). CDR3 length equals 13 residues. In DNA form, the CDR3 reads TGTGCCTGGAGTGTAATGGGGGCGGGAGAGCAGTACTTC. Protein product: CAWSVMGAGEQYF.

The chain is built from TRBV29-1 and TRBJ2-2, with 7 bases fitting TRBD1. CDR1 is SQVTM, CDR2 ANQGSEA, per germline. Trimming at V came to 4 bases and at J to 4 bases, leaving 15 bases not matched to a gene. This CDR3 is 17 amino acids long. CDR3 loop: CSVAYSLSGQSTGELFF. The CDR3 coding sequence is TGCAGCGTTGCGTATTCTTTGTCGGGACAGAGCACCGGGGAGCTGTTTTTT.

The chain is built from TRBV5-1 and TRBJ1-1; a possible D gene is TRBD1 (6 bases). The germline CDR1 and CDR2 sequences are SGHRS and YFSETQ. There are 14 residues in the CDR3. The V end lost 2 bases, the J end lost 6 bases, and 14 bases lay between the germline ends. CDR3 DNA sequence: TGCGCCAGCAGCTTTCGCGGGGGCGACGCTGAAGCTTTCTTT. It encodes CASSFRGGDAEAFF.

The CDR3 is CASSSSRANEQYF. CDR3 bases: TGTGCCAGCAGCTCATCCAGGGCCAACGAGCAGTACTTC. This chain links TRBV7-9 with TRBJ2-7; possible D gene TRBD1, 5 bases. V gave up 4 bases and J gave up 5 bases, with 12 bases separating them. Germline V gene lookup returns CDR1 SEHNR and CDR2 FQNEAQ (reference sequence). The CDR3 has 13 residues.

This sequence joins TRBV2 and TRBJ2-3, with D maybe TRBD1 (5 bases). The germline V gene encodes CDR1 SNHLY and CDR2 FYNNEI. Deletions cut 2 bases from V and 6 bases from J, with 15 bases between. This CDR3 has 15 amino acids. The CDR3 loop is CASSETGLSADTQYF. In DNA form, the CDR3 reads TGTGCCAGCAGTGAAACAGGTCTTTCAGCTGATACGCAGTATTTT.

This clonotype appeared once. For the CDR3, the DNA is TGTGCCTGGAGTTTCACTAGCCTAGCGGGCGAGCAGTACTTC. It translates to CAWSFTSLAGEQYF. The chain joins TRBV30 to TRBJ2-7, with TRBD2 identical over 8 bases. Germline values: CDR1 GTSNPN, CDR2 SVGIG (reference sequence). The CDR3 is 14 residues long. V gave up 2 bases and J gave up 6 bases; unmatched junction bases: 9.

The rearrangement uses TRBV27 and TRBJ2-3, with TRBD2 as a possible D gene (5 bases). Germline values: CDR1 MNHEY, CDR2 SMNVEV (reference sequence). The V gene lost 3 bases and the J gene lost 9 bases, with 19 bases spanning the gap. The CDR3 sequence is 15 residues long. The CDR3, as DNA: TGTGCCAGCAGTTTCGGAAGCAGGCCGAGGGAGACGCAGTATTTT. Translating it yields CASSFGSRPRETQYF.

This chain uses TRBV5-1 with TRBJ2-4, with 7 nucleotides matching TRBD1. J was trimmed by 7 bases and V by 4 bases; bases with no gene match: 5. CDR1 SGHRS and CDR2 YFSETQ come from the germline V gene. The CDR3 length is 13 residues. This chain's CDR3 is CASSEDRMNIQYF. The CDR3 DNA follows: TGCGCCAGCAGCGAGGACAGGATGAACATTCAGTACTTC.

The V and J genes are TRBV11-2 and TRBJ2-7; 13 bases are shared with TRBD2. There are 18 residues in the CDR3. Looked up from germline, CDR1 is SGHAT and CDR2 is FQNNGV. The trim removed 1 base at V and 0 bases at J, leaving 6 bases unmatched. The CDR3 coding sequence is TGTGCCAGCAGCTTAGTACTACTAGCGGGAGGGATCTCCTACGAGCAGTACTTC. Residues: CASSLVLLAGGISYEQYF.

The V call is TRBV19, the J call TRBJ2-3, with no clear D. There are 12 residues in the CDR3. Trimming removed 5 bases at V and 8 bases at J, with 11 bases between. In germline, CDR1 is LNHDA, CDR2 SQIVND (reference sequence). The CDR3 DNA is TGTGCCAGTAGTCCCCACGCTGGTACGCAGTATTTT. This translates into CASSPHAGTQYF.

This chain connects TRBV19 to TRBJ2-2, with 8 positions matching TRBD1. V shed 7 bases, J shed 6 bases, and the junction held 10 bases outside the gene matches. This CDR3 region has 15 residues. Germline assignment: CDR1 LNHDA and CDR2 SQIVND (reference sequence). DNA for the CDR3: TGTGCCAGTACCGCCGGGACAGGCGTGGCCGGGGAGCTGTTTTTT. It is translated as CASTAGTGVAGELFF.

The chain is built from TRBV2 and TRBJ1-4; the D gene is possibly TRBD1 (5 bases). This CDR3 is 16 amino acids long. Germline-derived CDR1 and CDR2 are SNHLY and FYNNEI. V gave up 8 bases and J gave up 5 bases, with 21 bases separating them. The CDR3 loop reads CASGGSLVRSNEKLFF. The DNA for the CDR3 is TGTGCCAGCGGGGGTTCCTTGGTGAGGTCGAATGAAAAACTGTTTTTT.

This rearrangement joins TRBV12-3 or TRBV12-4 to TRBJ2-2, with D unclear. V was trimmed by 5 bases and J by 4 bases, leaving 11 bases between them. CDR3 length equals 14 residues. The CDR3 DNA is TGTGCCAGCAGTCCAACGGACCTCACCGGGGAGCTGTTTTTT. As protein: CASSPTDLTGELFF.

The chain recombines TRBV4-1 with TRBJ2-1; TRBD2 matches 12 bases. CDR3 length: 15 residues. Looked up from germline, CDR1 is MGHRA and CDR2 is YSYEKL. The trim removed 4 bases at V and 10 bases at J, leaving 8 bases unmatched. The CDR3 loop is CASSPSGGAAEEQFF. The CDR3 bases are TGCGCCAGCAGCCCTAGCGGGGGGGCGGCCGAAGAGCAGTTCTTC.

This clonotype was picked up one time. The rearrangement uses TRBV28 and TRBJ1-5; D is unresolved. V was trimmed by 2 bases and J by 3 bases, leaving 14 bases between them. CDR3 length: 16 residues. Germline-derived CDR1 and CDR2 are MDHEN and SYDVKM. DNA of the CDR3: TGTGCCAGCAGTTTAGGCGAGTATCCCCCCAATCAGCCCCAGCATTTT. Amino acid sequence: CASSLGEYPPNQPQHF.